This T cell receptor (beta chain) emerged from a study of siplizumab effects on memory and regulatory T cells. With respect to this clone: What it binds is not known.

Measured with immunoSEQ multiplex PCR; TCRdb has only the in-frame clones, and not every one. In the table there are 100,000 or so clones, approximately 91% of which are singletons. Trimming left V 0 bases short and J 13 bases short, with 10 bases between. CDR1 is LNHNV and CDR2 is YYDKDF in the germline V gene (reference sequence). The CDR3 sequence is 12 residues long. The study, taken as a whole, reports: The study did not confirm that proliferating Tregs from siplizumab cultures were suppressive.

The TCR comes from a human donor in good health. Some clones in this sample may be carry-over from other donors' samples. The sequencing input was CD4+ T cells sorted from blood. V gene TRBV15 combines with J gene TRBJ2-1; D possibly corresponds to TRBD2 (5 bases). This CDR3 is CATSREGGSQFF. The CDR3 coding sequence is TGTGCCACCAGCAGAGAAGGCGGGTCCCAGTTCTTC. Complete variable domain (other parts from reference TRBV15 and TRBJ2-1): DAMVIQNPRYQVTQFGKPVTLSCSQTLNHNVMYWYQQKSSQAPKLLFHYYDKDFNNEADTPDNFQSRRPNTSFCFLDIRSPGLGDTAMYLCATSREGGSQFFGPGTRLTVL.